Below are 27 T cell receptor beta chains sequenced from a single sample in a study of control samples from healthy donors and cancer patients. Data came from immunoSEQ multiplex PCR; TCRdb stores just in-frame clones and leaves some out. The sample yields about 80,000 clones, roughly 88% seen once. The sample was blood. Every receptor here comes from a woman in her 50s in good health.

The chain employs TRBV7-6 and TRBJ2-3, with 8 positions matching TRBD2. The V gene end was trimmed by 1 base and the J gene end by 3 bases; junction bases not matched to a gene: 6. Germline CDR1 is SGHVS and CDR2 is FNYEAQ. The CDR3 consists of 16 residues. In DNA, the CDR3 is TGTGCCAGCAGCTTAGAGTCGGGGGGGCTTACAGATACGCAGTATTTT. This codes for CASSLESGGLTDTQYF. Full variable domain (remainder filled in from reference TRBV7-6 and TRBJ2-3): GAGVSQSPRYKVTKRGQDVALRCDPISGHVSLYWYRQALGQGPEFLTYFNYEAQQDKSGLPNDRFSAERPEGSISTLTIQRTEQRDSAMYRCASSLESGGLTDTQYFGPGTRLTVL.

V and J are TRBV29-1 and TRBJ1-2; D not resolved. Trimming took 2 bases from V and 6 from J, leaving 10 bases between them. From germline, CDR1 is SQVTM and CDR2 ANQGSEA. This CDR3 region has 12 residues. This CDR3 is CSVELLSDGYTF. In DNA form, the CDR3 reads TGCAGCGTTGAATTGTTGTCCGATGGCTACACCTTC.

This clone was counted only a few times. J is TRBJ2-3 and V is TRBV7-9; TRBD2 aligns across 13 bases. V lost 3 bases, J lost 5 bases, and 5 bases stayed unmatched. Germline V gene sequence: CDR1 SEHNR, CDR2 FQNEAQ (reference sequence). The CDR3 loop spans 16 amino acids. The CDR3 is CASSFSLAGGQDTQYF. For the CDR3, the DNA is TGTGCCAGCAGCTTCTCACTAGCGGGGGGGCAAGATACGCAGTATTTT.

The chain has TRBV2 and TRBJ2-7; 8 positions agree with TRBD1. Germline lookup yields CDR1 SNHLY and CDR2 FYNNEI. The CDR3 has 14 residues. J lost 4 bases, V lost 6 bases, and 8 bases had no gene match. The CDR3 nucleotides read TGTGCCAGCAGCCAAGACAGGGGTCGATACGAGCAGTACTTC. As protein: CASSQDRGRYEQYF.

The rearrangement links TRBV2 to TRBJ1-1; D ambiguous. This CDR3 has 11 residues. Germline CDR1 reads SNHLY; CDR2 reads FYNNEI. V lost 6 bases, J lost 4 bases, and 6 bases lay in between. Here the CDR3 DNA reads TGTGCCAGCAGCATGGGCACTGAAGCTTTCTTT. Its translation: CASSMGTEAFF. Combining the CDR3 with reference TRBV2 and TRBJ1-1 gives the whole variable domain EPEVTQTPSHQVTQMGQEVILRCVPISNHLYFYWYRQILGQKVEFLVSFYNNEISEKSEIFDDQFSVERPDGSNFTLKIRSTKLEDSAMYFCASSMGTEAFFGQGTRLTVV.

On this clone: A junction end diverges from the germline sequence, so it may reflect a read error. The V call is TRBV27, the J call TRBJ1-5; maybe TRBD1 (5 bases). Germline V gives CDR1 MNHEY, CDR2 SMNVEV (reference sequence). The CDR3 covers 15 residues. The CDR3 sequence: CASRPTRDGNQRQHF. The CDR3 bases are TGTGCCAGCAGACCTACCCGGGACGGTAATCAGCGCCAGCATTTT.

V is TRBV2 and J is TRBJ2-7; TRBD1 might be the D (7 bases). Germline values: CDR1 SNHLY, CDR2 FYNNEI. Trimming pared 6 bases from V and 3 bases from J, leaving 12 bases between. The CDR3 totals 13 residues. The chain's CDR3 is CASRRDRRYEQYF. The CDR3 DNA reads TGTGCCAGCAGGCGGGACAGACGCTACGAGCAGTACTTC.

This chain connects TRBV25-1 to TRBJ2-1; D gene ambiguous. V was clipped by 5 bases and J by 9 bases, with 11 bases between them. The V gene's germline CDR1 is MGHDK and CDR2 SYGVNS. The CDR3 is made up of 12 amino acids. CDR3 in DNA: TGTGCCAGCAGTTATTTCAAGGGTGAGCAGTTCTTC. Its translation is CASSYFKGEQFF.

CDR3 DNA sequence: TGTGCCTGGACAGGTCTCTCTGGAAACACCATATATTTT. This translates into CAWTGLSGNTIYF. This rearrangement joins TRBV30 to TRBJ1-3; no clear D. Trimming stripped 4 bases from V and 0 bases from J, with 7 bases between. The CDR3 spans 13 residues. Germline V gene data show CDR1 as GTSNPN and CDR2 as SVGIG (reference sequence). The full variable domain, with the rest looked up from reference TRBV30 and TRBJ1-3, is SQTIHQWPATLVQPVGSPLSLECTVEGTSNPNLYWYRQAAGRGLQLLFYSVGIGQISSEVPQNLSASRPQDRQFILSSKKLLLSDSGFYLCAWTGLSGNTIYFGEGSWLTVV.

The chain links TRBV10-3 to TRBJ1-6, with 9 nucleotides matching TRBD1. After removal of 9 bases from V and 10 bases from J, the junction contained 10 bases not matched to a gene. CDR1 and CDR2 from the germline V gene are ENHRY and SYGVKD. The CDR3 is made up of 14 amino acids. The CDR3 here is CAIKQGAGESPLHF. CDR3 in DNA: TGTGCCATAAAACAGGGGGCAGGGGAATCACCCCTCCACTTT.

This clone has more than one count but fewer than ten. V is TRBV5-1 and J is TRBJ1-5; D not certain. The CDR3 has 15 amino acids. Germline V gene lookup returns CDR1 SGHRS and CDR2 YFSETQ. The V and J ends lost 5 bases and 0 bases respectively, with 12 bases between them. CDR3 coding DNA: TGCGCCAGCAGAGAGGGCGGGTATAGCAATCAGCCCCAGCATTTT. This gives the protein CASREGGYSNQPQHF.

The rearrangement links TRBV5-1 to TRBJ2-3; perhaps D is TRBD1 or TRBD2 (6 bases each). The ends were cut back, 5 bases at V and 0 bases at J, with 16 bases in the middle. The germline V gene encodes CDR1 SGHRS and CDR2 YFSETQ. This CDR3 has 16 residues. The CDR3 DNA follows: TGCGCCAGCAGTATGGGGGGCCGAGCAAGCACAGATACGCAGTATTTT. This sequence encodes CASSMGGRASTDTQYF.

V usage is TRBV5-1 and J usage is TRBJ1-1, with D hard to call. This CDR3 comprises 17 residues. The V end was cut by 2 bases, the J end by 0 bases, with 17 bases between. In germline, CDR1 is SGHRS, CDR2 YFSETQ. CDR3 amino acids: CASSFLSSTVLNTEAFF. CDR3 bases: TGCGCCAGCAGCTTTCTAAGTTCTACCGTTCTGAACACTGAAGCTTTCTTT.

The CDR3 is CASIDTGKGTEAFF. The CDR3 coding sequence is TGTGCCAGCATCGACACGGGCAAGGGCACTGAAGCTTTCTTT. V and J are TRBV7-9 and TRBJ1-1; D unresolved. CDR1 is SEHNR, CDR2 FQNEAQ, per germline (reference sequence). The CDR3 is 14 amino acids. Trimming shortened V by 7 bases and J by 4 bases, and 16 bases separated the two germline ends.

This clone was observed a few times. The genes are TRBV6-1 and TRBJ2-7; no reliable D call. The V and J ends lost 2 bases and 2 bases respectively, with 13 bases between them. The CDR3 extends over 15 amino acids. Germline V lookup: CDR1 MNHNS, CDR2 SASEGT. This CDR3 is CASSELPGPAYEQYF. CDR3 sequence (DNA): TGTGCCAGCAGTGAATTGCCCGGGCCTGCCTACGAGCAGTACTTC.

The genes are TRBV7-8 and TRBJ2-3, with D perhaps matching TRBD2 (6 bases). There are 14 residues in the CDR3. Deletions cut 1 base from V and 11 bases from J, with 16 bases between. Germline V gene data show CDR1 as SGHVS and CDR2 as FQNEAQ. The CDR3 protein is CASSLVIEVGGQYF. The CDR3 DNA follows: TGTGCCAGCAGCTTAGTCATTGAGGTGGGGGGGCAGTATTTT.

The V call is TRBV5-5, the J call TRBJ1-1; 7 bases agree with TRBD1. V lost 4 bases, J lost 5 bases, and 11 bases stayed unmatched. The CDR3 is 15 residues long. Germline CDR1 and CDR2: SGHKS and YYEKEE (reference sequence). CDR3 sequence: CASSAPLQGNTEAFF. In DNA, the CDR3 is TGTGCCAGCAGCGCACCTTTACAGGGGAATACTGAAGCTTTCTTT.

The rearrangement links TRBV5-8 to TRBJ1-1; D is uncertain. The CDR3 sequence is 12 residues long. CDR1 SGHTS and CDR2 YDEGEE come from the germline V gene. Trimming took 0 bases from V and 3 from J, leaving 3 bases between them. In DNA, the CDR3 is TGTGCCAGCAGCTTGGTTTACACTGAAGCTTTCTTT. As protein: CASSLVYTEAFF.

V and J are TRBV19 and TRBJ1-3; no clear D gene. Germline V gene data show CDR1 as LNHDA and CDR2 as SQIVND (reference sequence). The CDR3 is made up of 14 amino acids. Trimming took 6 bases from V and 4 from J, leaving 13 bases between them. The CDR3 region has the DNA TGTGCCAGTAGCCACCAAGACATAGGAAACACCATATATTTT. Translation gives CASSHQDIGNTIYF. Based on the CDR3 plus reference TRBV19 and TRBJ1-3, the full variable domain is DGGITQSPKYLFRKEGQNVTLSCEQNLNHDAMYWYRQDPGQGLRLIYYSQIVNDFQKGDIAEGYSVSREKKESFPLTVTSAQKNPTAFYLCASSHQDIGNTIYFGEGSWLTVV.

This chain joins TRBV7-9 and TRBJ1-2; D is undetermined. The CDR3 extends over 14 amino acids. The V end lost 2 bases, the J end lost 7 bases, and 14 bases lay between the germline ends. Looked up from germline, CDR1 is SEHNR and CDR2 is FQNEAQ (reference sequence). The CDR3, as DNA: TGTGCCAGCAGCTTAAGCCAGGCATCTAGTGGCTACACCTTC. Translation: CASSLSQASSGYTF. The full variable domain, its missing parts supplied by reference TRBV7-9 and TRBJ1-2, is DTGVSQNPRHKITKRGQNVTFRCDPISEHNRLYWYRQTLGQGPEFLTYFQNEAQLEKSRLLSDRFSAERPKGSFSTLEIQRTEQGDSAMYLCASSLSQASSGYTFGSGTRLTVV.

The gene calls are TRBV10-2 and TRBJ1-2; no firm D call. Germline assignment: CDR1 WSHSY and CDR2 SAAADI. V lost 2 bases and J 0 bases, leaving 4 bases between the germline ends. This CDR3 is 13 amino acids long. Here the CDR3 DNA reads TGCGCCAGCAGTGAGCGGTCTAACTATGGCTACACCTTC. Translating gives CASSERSNYGYTF.

The rearrangement joins TRBV5-4 to TRBJ2-1, with D uncertain. The CDR3 extends over 15 amino acids. Deletions cut 4 bases from V and 5 bases from J, with 16 bases between. The V gene's germline CDR1 is SGHNT and CDR2 YYREEE (reference sequence). Here the CDR3 reads CASSLAARTNNEQFF. In nucleotides, the CDR3 is TGTGCCAGCAGCCTGGCTGCGAGAACTAACAATGAGCAGTTCTTC.

The rearrangement uses TRBV11-2 and TRBJ1-5; 8 positions agree with TRBD1. The CDR3 contains 18 residues. V lost 5 bases to trimming and J lost 0 bases; unmatched junction nucleotides: 12. The germline gives CDR1 SGHAT, CDR2 FQNNGV. The CDR3 region has the DNA TGTGCCAGCAGCGCCAGAGACAGGGGCCAATATAGCAATCAGCCCCAGCATTTT. It is translated as CASSARDRGQYSNQPQHF.

This chain links TRBV4-1 with TRBJ2-7, with TRBD1 matching 9 bases. Germline assignment: CDR1 MGHRA and CDR2 YSYEKL. Trimming cost V 2 bases and J 4 bases; bases outside gene matches: 6. The CDR3 totals 15 residues. Written as DNA, the CDR3 is TGCGCCAGCAGCCAACCGAACAGGGGGCGTTACGAGCAGTACTTC. It codes for CASSQPNRGRYEQYF.

The chain uses TRBV30 and TRBJ1-1; D perhaps matches TRBD1 (6 bases). This CDR3 has 15 amino acids. Germline V CDR1 and CDR2: GTSNPN, SVGIG (reference sequence). Between the trimmed V and J ends, which lost 2 bases and 3 bases, there was a span of 16 bases. DNA for the CDR3: TGTGCCTGGAGTCCCCCTCTCACAGGGCACACTGAAGCTTTCTTT. This encodes CAWSPPLTGHTEAFF.

CDR3 sequence: CASSQLAGGPTDTQYF. The CDR3 bases are TGTGCCAGCAGCCAACTAGCGGGGGGGCCGACAGATACGCAGTATTTT. This rearrangement joins TRBV3-1 (or the pseudogene TRBV3-2) to TRBJ2-3; 12 positions match TRBD2. This CDR3 has 16 amino acids. From germline, CDR1 is LGHDT and CDR2 YNNKEL (reference sequence). V dropped 2 bases and J dropped 3; count of bases not matched to a gene: 3.

The CDR3 sequence is CSVEIWGREAFF. DNA for the CDR3: TGCAGCGTTGAAATTTGGGGCAGGGAAGCTTTCTTT. V usage is TRBV29-1 and J usage is TRBJ1-1; weak D call: TRBD1 (5 bases). Deletions cut 2 bases from V and 8 bases from J, with 12 bases between. Germline V gene data show CDR1 as SQVTM and CDR2 as ANQGSEA. The CDR3 is 12 amino acids.